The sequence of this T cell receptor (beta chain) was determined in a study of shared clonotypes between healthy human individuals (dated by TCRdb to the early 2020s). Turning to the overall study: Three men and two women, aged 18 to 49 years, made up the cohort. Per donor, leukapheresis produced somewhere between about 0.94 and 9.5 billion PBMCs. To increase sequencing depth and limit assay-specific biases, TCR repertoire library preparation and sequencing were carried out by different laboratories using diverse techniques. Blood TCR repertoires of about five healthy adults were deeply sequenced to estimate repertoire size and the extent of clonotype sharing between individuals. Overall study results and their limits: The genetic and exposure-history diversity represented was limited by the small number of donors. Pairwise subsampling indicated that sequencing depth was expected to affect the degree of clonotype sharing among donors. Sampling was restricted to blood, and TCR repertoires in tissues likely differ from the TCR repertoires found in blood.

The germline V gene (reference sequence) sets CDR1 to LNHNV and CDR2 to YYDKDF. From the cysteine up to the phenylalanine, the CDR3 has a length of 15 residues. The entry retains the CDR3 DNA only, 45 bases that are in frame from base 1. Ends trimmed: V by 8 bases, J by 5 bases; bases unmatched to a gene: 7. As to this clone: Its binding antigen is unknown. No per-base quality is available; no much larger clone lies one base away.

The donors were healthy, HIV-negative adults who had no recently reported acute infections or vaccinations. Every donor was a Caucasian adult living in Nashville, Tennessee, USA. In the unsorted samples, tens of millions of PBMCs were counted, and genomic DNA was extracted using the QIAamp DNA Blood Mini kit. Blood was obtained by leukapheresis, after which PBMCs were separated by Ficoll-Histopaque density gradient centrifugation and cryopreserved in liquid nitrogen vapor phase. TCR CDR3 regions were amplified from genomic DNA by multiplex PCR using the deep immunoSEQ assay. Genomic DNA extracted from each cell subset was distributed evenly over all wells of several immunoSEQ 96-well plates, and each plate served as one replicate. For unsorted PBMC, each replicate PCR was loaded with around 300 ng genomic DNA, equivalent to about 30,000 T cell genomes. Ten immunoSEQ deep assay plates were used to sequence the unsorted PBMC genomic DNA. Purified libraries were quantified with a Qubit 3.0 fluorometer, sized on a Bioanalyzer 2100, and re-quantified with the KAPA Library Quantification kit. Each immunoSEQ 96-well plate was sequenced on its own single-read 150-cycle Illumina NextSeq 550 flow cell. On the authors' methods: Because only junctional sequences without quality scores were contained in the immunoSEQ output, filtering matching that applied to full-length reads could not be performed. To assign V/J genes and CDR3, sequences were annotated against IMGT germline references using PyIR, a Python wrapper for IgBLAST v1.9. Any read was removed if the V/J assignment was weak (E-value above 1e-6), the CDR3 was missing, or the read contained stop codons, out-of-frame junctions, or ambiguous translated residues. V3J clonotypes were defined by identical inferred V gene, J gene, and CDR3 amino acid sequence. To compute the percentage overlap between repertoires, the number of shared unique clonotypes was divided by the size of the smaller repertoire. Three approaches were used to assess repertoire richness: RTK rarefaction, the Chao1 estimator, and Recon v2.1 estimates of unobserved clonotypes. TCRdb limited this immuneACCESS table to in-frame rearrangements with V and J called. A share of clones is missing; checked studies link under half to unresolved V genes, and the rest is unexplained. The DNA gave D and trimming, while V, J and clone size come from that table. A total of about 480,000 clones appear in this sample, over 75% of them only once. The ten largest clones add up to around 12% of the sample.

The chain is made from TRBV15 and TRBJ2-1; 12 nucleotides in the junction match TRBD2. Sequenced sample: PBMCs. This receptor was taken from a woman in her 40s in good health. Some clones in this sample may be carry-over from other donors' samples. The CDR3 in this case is CATAPSGRADNEQFF. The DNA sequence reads TGTGCCACCGCCCCTAGCGGGAGGGCCGACAATGAGCAGTTCTTC.